The sequence of this T cell receptor (delta chain) was determined in a study of fetal and pediatric gammadelta thymocytes (dated by TCRdb to about 2022). Regarding the study in general: The bulk gammadelta thymocyte repertoires, which combined previously published data with newly generated, unpublished data, were used to reinforce a single-cell study of gammadelta thymocyte development. In total, the bulk gammadelta thymocyte repertoire set covered some 10 subjects, made up of 7 pediatric thymus donors and 3 fetal thymus donors. The bulk gammadelta thymocyte repertoires combined unpublished data with previously published data (refs 27,28). Bulk TCR repertoire data were included to raise the number of subjects and reinforce the CDR3 publicity analysis.

Staining of thymocytes was performed with Zombie NIR viability dye and with antibodies against CD3 (UCHT1), TCRgammadelta (11F2), TCRVgamma9 (IMMU360) and TCRVdelta2 (IMMU389). From human fetal and pediatric thymuses, sorted Vgamma9Vdelta2 and nonVgamma9Vdelta2 gammadelta thymocytes were used to generate bulk TRD and TRG CDR3 repertoires separately. Pediatric thymus tissue was obtained in Belgium from children undergoing cardiac surgery. The pediatric thymus donors included in the study ranged in age from roughly 1 to 12 years. Thymic cell suspensions were made from fetal and post-natal thymuses as previously described. Vgamma9Vdelta2 thymocytes were sorted as cells that were CD3+ gammadeltaTCR+ Vgamma9+ Vdelta2+. A FACS Aria III cell sorter (BD Biosciences) was used for cell sorting. For this chain, trimming is 2 bases at the V end and 2 bases at the J end, and the number of junction bases without a gene match is 3. According to the germline V gene, CDR1 reads GEAIGNYY and CDR2 reads EKD. The CDR3 spans 15 residues, from the cysteine through the phenylalanine. The CDR3 DNA has 45 bases and is translated from base 1.

This clone is characterized as hyperexpanded (1% or more). Its recognized antigen is unknown. Base qualities were left out, and no much larger clone turns up one base away. For sequencing, an Illumina MiSeq was employed. The original pipeline was this. For publicity analysis, the Vgamma9Vdelta2 and nonVgamma9Vdelta2 bulk CDR3 files of each subject were merged into one combined repertoire per subject. Using base R and dplyr, CDR3 publicity was scored on a scale from 0 to 19 by checking each amino acid sequence across 9 single-cell datasets and around ten bulk repertoires. Clones were re-identified by TCRdb from the public reads with CATT, and rows with the same DNA were merged. None of the V and J calls come from the authors' own analysis; TCRdb made them. The sample records some 640 delta-chain clones, approximately 35% of which are singletons. The ten largest clonotypes hold 15% to 25% of the sample.

General findings and caveats noted by the study authors: Compared with post-natal repertoires, fetal gammadelta thymocyte repertoires had previously been reported to be enriched for TRDV2, TRGV8 and TRGV9 usage, low N additions and public CDR3s.

Sequencing input: Vgamma9Vdelta2 gamma-delta T cells from the thymus. Reading the label with the study, this specimen's cell subset or site is: sorted CD3+gammadeltaTCR+Vgamma9+Vdelta2+ thymocytes. Recombination joined TRDV2 with TRDJ1, and TRDD3 aligns with 11 junction nucleotides. The clonotype was recovered from a child who underwent cardiac surgery and was recorded as healthy. For the CDR3, the sequence is CACDILGDKTDKLIF. Here is the DNA: TGTGCCTGTGACATACTGGGGGATAAAACCGATAAACTCATCTTT.